Below, one T cell receptor (beta chain) is given with its context. Antigen: not known. V shed 3 bases and J shed 3 bases, with 11 bases lying between them. There are 15 residues in the CDR3. Looked up from germline, CDR1 is ENHRY and CDR2 is SYGVKD. The sample is drawn from a study of cytomegalovirus exposure and HLA in healthy donors. Study conclusions and caveats: The investigators catalogued 164 TCR beta chains as cytomegalovirus-associated. Analysis was carried out at a later point, and it linked a missense DCLRE1C variant to TCR beta V- and J-gene trimming. Sequencing artifact likely explains a cluster of highly shared sequence variants.

The PCR was carried out with 60 Vbeta primers and 13 Jbeta primers. Using immunoSEQ multiplex PCR, the repertoire was profiled, and TCRdb retains in-frame clones only, with some absent. This table holds some 200,000 clones, 80% to 85% found once. The TCR was taken from a woman aged 25 to 39 in good health and CMV-seronegative. Material for sequencing was PBMCs. The V call is TRBV10-3, the J call TRBJ1-4, with D possibly being TRBD1 (5 bases). DNA of the CDR3: TGTGCCATCAGTGACCCCAGGGAGGCTAATGAAAAACTGTTTTTT. It is translated as CAISDPREANEKLFF.